Listed below are T cell receptor beta chains from one sample, sequenced in a study of human T cells and chemical hapten exposure. From the RACE reads, TCRdb called clonotypes with MiXCR, one entry per CDR3 protein. Here the sample spans about 380,000 distinct CDR3 sequences, 4.5% to 6% being singletons. The material sequenced was whole blood, taken in connection with sensitization to the hapten diphenylcyclopropenone (DPC). The receptors were sampled from a woman aged 45-65 years with alopecia areata. Some clones in this sample may be carry-over from other donors' samples. Each CDR3 is given with its conserved first and last residue. Fields, in order: J gene, clone size, D gene, V gene, CDR3 DNA, CDR3 protein. D genes are given only for firm matches. Clone size appears in some rows only: once, few, many, or a class for an expanded clone.

TRBJ1-1,.,.,TRBV14,TGTGCCAGCAGCCGCTCCGGGACAACGAACACTGAAGCTTTCTTT,CASSRSGTTNTEAFF
TRBJ2-2,.,TRBD2,TRBV15,TGTGCCACCAGCATGGGAGGGTTTAACACCGGGGAGCTGTTTTTT,CATSMGGFNTGELFF
TRBJ2-1,many,TRBD2,TRBV5-5,TGTGCCAGCAGTCAACGACTAGCGGGGGGCGTAAGCTCCTACAATGAGCAGTTCTTC,CASSQRLAGGVSSYNEQFF
TRBJ1-1,.,.,TRBV5-1,TGCGCCAGCAGCCCCGAAAGGAACACTGAAGCTTTCTTT,CASSPERNTEAFF
TRBJ2-1,few,TRBD1,TRBV14,TGTGCCAGCAGCCTCGAGGCCTCAGGGGGCTCCTACAATGAGCAGTTCTTC,CASSLEASGGSYNEQFF
TRBJ1-6,many,.,TRBV12-3/TRBV12-4,TGTGCCAGCAGTTTTCGACAGAATAATTCACCCCTCCACTTT,CASSFRQNNSPLHF
TRBJ2-7,many,.,TRBV27,TGTGCCAGCAGTTTATCCGGAGGGCCCGCCTACGAGCAGTACTTC,CASSLSGGPAYEQYF
TRBJ2-5,many,.,TRBV14,TGTGCCAGCAGCCAAGAAGAACTGAAAGAGACCCAGTACTTC,CASSQEELKETQYF
TRBJ1-3,.,.,TRBV9,TGTGCCAGCAGCGTAGGCGGTAAACCTTCAGGAAACACCATATATTTT,CASSVGGKPSGNTIYF
TRBJ2-1,few,.,TRBV30,TGTGCCTGGAGTGCGACCTCCTACAATGAGCAGTTCTTC,CAWSATSYNEQFF
TRBJ2-1,.,.,TRBV12-3/TRBV12-4,TGTGCCAGCAGCGATTTCATTACAGGGACGGGAGAGCAGTTCTTC,CASSDFITGTGEQFF
TRBJ1-2,many,TRBD1,TRBV7-2,TGTGCCAGCAGCGTAGGACAGGGGTACGGCTACACCTTC,CASSVGQGYGYTF
TRBJ1-4,many,TRBD1,TRBV29-1,TGCAGCGTTGAAGTCCCGACAGGGACTAACCCGAAACTGTTTTTT,CSVEVPTGTNPKLFF
TRBJ1-5,many,.,TRBV6-1,TGTGCCAGCAGTGAAGGGGGGATGGGCAATCAGCCCCAGCATTTT,CASSEGGMGNQPQHF
TRBJ1-2,.,TRBD1,TRBV5-1,TGCGCCAGCAGCTTGACCGGACAGGCAGCTAACTATGGCTACACCTTC,CASSLTGQAANYGYTF
TRBJ2-1,many,TRBD1,TRBV7-8,TGTGCCAGCAGCTTAGGGACAGGGTCGAGGGAGCAGTTCTTC,CASSLGTGSREQFF
TRBJ2-5,few,.,TRBV4-3,TGCGCCAGCAGCCAAAAAAGAAGGACAGCGGGCTCTCAAGAGACCCAGTACTTC,CASSQKRRTAGSQETQYF